This TCR beta chain was recovered during a study of cytomegalovirus exposure and HLA in healthy donors. PCR used 60 Vbeta primers and 13 Jbeta primers. Sequencing used immunoSEQ multiplex PCR; TCRdb keeps in-frame clones, though not all of them. Its table records approximately 190,000 clones. The sample taken for sequencing was PBMCs. This TCR derives from a man under 40 in good health and CMV-seronegative.

In nucleotides, the CDR3 is TGTGCCTGGAGTGGACAGGGGGAAAGAAACACCATATATTTT. Translation gives CAWSGQGERNTIYF. The V call is TRBV30, the J call TRBJ1-3; 9 bases agree with TRBD1. CDR1 GTSNPN and CDR2 SVGIG come from the germline V gene (reference sequence). The CDR3 has 14 amino acids. With V trimmed by 1 base and J by 5 bases, 3 bases remained unmatched.